This T cell receptor (beta chain) was found in a study of neurological immune-mediated disorders. TCRdb reanalysed the 5' RACE reads using MiXCR and keeps one entry per CDR3 protein. The sample comprises roughly 38,000 distinct CDR3 sequences, 7% to 8% of which are singletons, and about 4.5% rests with the top ten. This CDR3 comprises 14 residues. Trimming removed 3 bases from V and 2 bases from J, with 11 bases in between. Per germline, CDR1 MDHEN and CDR2 SYDVKM. This clonotype was counted ten times or more. The V gene is TRBV28, the J gene TRBJ2-7; no firm D call. The source of this sequence is a woman aged 40 to 50 in good health. Sequenced sample: PBMCs. CDR3 in amino acids: CASSFSTDTYEQYF. The CDR3 nucleotides are TGTGCCAGCAGTTTCTCGACGGATACCTACGAGCAGTACTTC.